These 3 T cell receptor beta chains share one sample of origin, sequenced in a study of CD8+ T cells in alopecia areata. The sequencing template was cDNA reverse transcribed from extracted RNA. Profiled with immunoSEQ multiplex PCR; TCRdb holds only in-frame clones, not every one. The sample yields 7,000 to 7,500 clones, 55% to 70% seen once. Specimens obtained from alopecia areata patients comprised lesional scalp punch biopsies and peripheral blood. The specimen comprised skin, sampled at week 0. These receptors originate from a human donor with alopecia areata.

This rearrangement joins TRBV6-5 to TRBJ2-7, with D possibly being TRBD2 (5 bases). Trimming cost V 4 bases and J 4 bases, with 20 bases left between them. CDR3 length: 16 amino acids. CDR1 and CDR2 (germline): MNHEY, SVGAGI. The CDR3 protein is CASSSLGLVRRYEQYF. Here the CDR3 DNA reads TGTGCCAGCAGTTCGCTCGGACTGGTCCGGCGATACGAGCAGTACTTC.

The CDR3 region is CASSLVGQGRFTSGNTIYF. In DNA, the CDR3 is TGTGCCAGCAGCTTAGTAGGTCAGGGGCGTTTTACTTCTGGAAACACCATATATTTT. V gene TRBV7-2 combines with J gene TRBJ1-3; perhaps TRBD1 as D (6 bases). Germline V gene data show CDR1 as SGHTA and CDR2 as FQGNSA. The ends were cut back, 1 base at V and 1 base at J, with 20 bases in the middle. CDR3 length: 19 residues.

The chain joins TRBV7-2 to TRBJ2-3; D unclear. Germline loops: CDR1 SGHTA, CDR2 FQGNSA. The CDR3 is 14 residues long. Trimming took 5 bases from V and 0 from J, leaving 9 bases between them. The CDR3 bases are TGTGCCAGCAGCCGATACCGTAGCACAGATACGCAGTATTTT. This gives the protein CASSRYRSTDTQYF.